A single sample gave rise to the 29 T cell receptor beta chains below, sequenced in a study of beta chain features in type 1 diabetes. The isolated RNA, all of it, was reverse transcribed, so expressed TCRB transcripts were what got sequenced. Some clones are missing from TCRdb's copy, which holds only in-frame ones; the method was immunoSEQ multiplex PCR. The top ten hold 0.05% to 0.065% of the sample, which has approximately 470,000 clones, 30% seen once. Material: naive CD4+ T cells from blood. These receptors were collected from a man aged 18 to 30 in good health.

This clone turned up a few times. The chain employs TRBV19 and TRBJ2-1, with no clear D. Trimming shortened V by 2 bases and J by 5 bases, and 4 bases separated the two germline ends. This CDR3 is 12 amino acids long. Germline CDR1 reads LNHDA; CDR2 reads SQIVND (reference sequence). This CDR3 reads CASSIPNNEQFF. CDR3 coding DNA: TGTGCCAGTAGTATACCCAACAATGAGCAGTTCTTC.

The chain carries TRBV11-2 and TRBJ2-7, with TRBD2 as a possible D gene (6 bases). The CDR3 totals 15 residues. Germline-derived CDR1 and CDR2 are SGHAT and FQNNGV. Trimming removed 1 base at V and 3 bases at J, with 13 bases between. CDR3 sequence reads: CASSLASKAGYEQYF. The CDR3 DNA reads as TGTGCCAGCAGCTTAGCGAGCAAAGCGGGCTACGAGCAGTACTTC. The full variable domain, rest sourced from reference TRBV11-2 and TRBJ2-7, is EAGVAQSPRYKIIEKRQSVAFWCNPISGHATLYWYQQILGQGPKLLIQFQNNGVVDDSQLPKDRFSAERLKGVDSTLKIQPAKLEDSAVYLCASSLASKAGYEQYFGPGTRLTVT.

The rearrangement links TRBV9 to TRBJ2-5; 10 bases match TRBD1. The V and J ends lost 1 base and 3 bases, in that order; junction bases with no gene match: 3. The CDR3 has 15 residues. Germline CDR1 reads SGDLS; CDR2 reads YYNGEE. CDR3 sequence: CASSVRGQGEETQYF. The DNA for the CDR3 is TGTGCCAGCAGCGTAAGAGGACAGGGGGAAGAGACCCAGTACTTC.

As concerns this clone: Within the sample, other DNA sequences also encode this same CDR3. The V gene is TRBV30, the J gene TRBJ1-1; 7 nucleotides align to TRBD1. With V trimmed by 2 bases and J by 5 bases, 5 bases remained unmatched. CDR1 GTSNPN and CDR2 SVGIG come from the germline V gene (reference sequence). The CDR3 spans 13 residues. The CDR3 nucleotides read TGTGCCTGGAGTCGAGGGGGCGGTACTGAAGCTTTCTTT. The encoded protein is CAWSRGGGTEAFF.

The rearrangement joins TRBV30 to TRBJ1-5; D may be TRBD1 (5 bases). The germline V gene has CDR1 GTSNPN and CDR2 SVGIG (reference sequence). The CDR3 has 13 residues. The V gene lost 5 bases and the J gene lost 1 base, with 9 bases spanning the gap. CDR3 bases: TGTGCCTGGGGGGACCACAGCAATCAGCCCCAGCATTTT. This sequence encodes CAWGDHSNQPQHF.

As to this clone: The same CDR3 also results from other DNA sequences found in this sample. The genes are TRBV29-1 and TRBJ2-3; 8 positions agree with TRBD1. The CDR3 sequence is 13 residues long. In germline, CDR1 is SQVTM, CDR2 ANQGSEA. Trimming cost V 4 bases and J 6 bases; bases outside gene matches: 6. CDR3 nucleotides: TGCAGCGTTGGTGGGACAGGTACCGATACGCAGTATTTT. This codes for CSVGGTGTDTQYF.

The rearrangement links TRBV30 to TRBJ2-5, with D unclear. CDR1 and CDR2 (germline): GTSNPN, SVGIG (reference sequence). The CDR3 consists of 16 residues. Trimming took off 2 bases at V and 2 bases at J, with 18 bases between the two ends. The CDR3 loop is CAWSFPLGPRQETQYF. As DNA, the CDR3 is TGTGCCTGGAGTTTCCCCCTGGGCCCTAGACAAGAGACCCAGTACTTC.

This clone has only a few counts. Other nucleotide sequences from this sample produce the same CDR3. The chain links TRBV30 to TRBJ2-1; D not certain. The CDR3 runs 11 residues. Germline V gives CDR1 GTSNPN, CDR2 SVGIG (reference sequence). V lost 4 bases and J 4 bases, leaving 5 bases between the germline ends. The CDR3, as DNA: TGTGCCTGGACCGGGTACAATGAGCAGTTCTTC. The encoded protein is CAWTGYNEQFF.

The chain is built from TRBV28 and TRBJ2-5; 10 bases agree with TRBD2. Germline CDR1 is MDHEN and CDR2 is SYDVKM. Trimming at V came to 9 bases and at J to 5 bases, leaving 3 bases not matched to a gene. The CDR3 spans 12 residues. For the CDR3, the DNA is TGTGCCAGTTCAGCGGGAGGGGAGACCCAGTACTTC. This translates into CASSAGGETQYF.

The chain has TRBV5-4 and TRBJ2-7; 13 bases fit TRBD2. V trimming: 3 bases; J trimming: 5 bases; junction bases outside the gene matches: 5. This CDR3 spans 15 amino acids. Germline V gives CDR1 SGHNT, CDR2 YYREEE (reference sequence). Here the CDR3 DNA reads TGTGCCAGCAGCTCCGGACTAGCGGGAGCAAACGAGCAGTACTTC. Its protein product is CASSSGLAGANEQYF.

The V gene is TRBV13, the J gene TRBJ2-1; TRBD1 matches at 8 bases. The germline V gene has CDR1 PRHDT and CDR2 FYEKMQ (reference sequence). The V and J ends lost 4 bases and 7 bases, in that order; junction bases with no gene match: 9. CDR3 length: 15 residues. For the CDR3, the DNA is TGTGCCAGCAGCTGGGACTGGACAGGGAGGAATGAGCAGTTCTTC. Translating gives CASSWDWTGRNEQFF.

This clone has just a few counts. V usage is TRBV5-1 and J usage is TRBJ2-3; 7 nucleotides agree with TRBD2. Germline V CDR1 and CDR2: SGHRS, YFSETQ. CDR3 length: 14 residues. The V segment lost 3 bases and the J segment 6 bases; nucleotides outside the gene matches: 7. DNA for the CDR3: TGCGCCAGCAGCTACGGGACTACTGAGGATACGCAGTATTTT. Its protein product is CASSYGTTEDTQYF.

This clone was counted a few times. The V gene is TRBV10-3, the J gene TRBJ2-7; the D call may be TRBD1 or TRBD2 (5 bases each). The CDR3 is made up of 16 amino acids. In germline, CDR1 is ENHRY, CDR2 SYGVKD. The V and J ends lost 3 bases and 0 bases respectively, with 15 bases between them. The CDR3, as DNA: TGTGCCATCAGTGAAGGGAGACAGAGAAGCTCCTACGAGCAGTACTTC. Encoded protein: CAISEGRQRSSYEQYF.

V and J are TRBV16 and TRBJ1-2, with unresolved D. This CDR3 is built from 14 residues. Germline V gives CDR1 KGHSY, CDR2 FQNENV. V was trimmed by 6 bases and J by 0 bases, leaving 11 bases between them. The CDR3 is CASRIHTPNYGYTF. The CDR3 DNA reads TGTGCCAGCAGAATTCACACCCCTAACTATGGCTACACCTTC.

This chain joins TRBV4-1 and TRBJ2-1; no definite D call. Germline lookup yields CDR1 MGHRA and CDR2 YSYEKL. Trimming removed 0 bases from V and 10 bases from J, with 16 bases in between. The CDR3 length is 15 residues. This CDR3 reads CASSQDRVGSREQFF. The CDR3 DNA sequence: TGCGCCAGCAGCCAAGATCGCGTAGGGTCTAGAGAGCAGTTCTTC.

This clone was observed a few times. V and J are TRBV30 and TRBJ1-1; possible D gene TRBD1, 6 bases. The CDR3 sequence is 14 residues long. From germline, CDR1 is GTSNPN and CDR2 SVGIG (reference sequence). Trimming left V 4 bases short and J 5 bases short, with 17 bases between. The CDR3 DNA follows: TGTGCCTGGACTCAGGACAGACGTCGGACTGAAGCTTTCTTT. As protein: CAWTQDRRRTEAFF.

This clone has only a few counts. The same CDR3 arises from other DNA sequences in this sample as well. The rearrangement links TRBV2 to TRBJ2-7; no clear D gene. V dropped 2 bases and J dropped 7 bases, with 6 bases sitting between them. Germline assignment: CDR1 SNHLY and CDR2 FYNNEI. This CDR3 has 11 residues. In DNA, the CDR3 is TGTGCCAGCAGTGAAATGGGGGAGCAGTACTTC. Protein product: CASSEMGEQYF.

This clone was counted between two and nine times. The chain carries TRBV19 and TRBJ2-1; 9 bases fit TRBD1. With V trimmed by 5 bases and J by 0 bases, 11 bases remained unmatched. The CDR3 is made up of 18 amino acids. Germline V gene sequence: CDR1 LNHDA, CDR2 SQIVND (reference sequence). The CDR3 region has the DNA TGTGCCAGTAGTCCGGGACAGGGAATACCTATCTCCTACAATGAGCAGTTCTTC. Its translation is CASSPGQGIPISYNEQFF.

As to this clone: It is likely a read error, because the conserved phenylalanine at the end of the CDR3 is missing. Because the CDR3's place on the DNA is in doubt, the DNA is left out and the CDR3 is given as listed by TCRdb. In the same sample, other DNA sequences code for this CDR3. This sequence joins TRBV14 and TRBJ2-7; the listed D gene, TRBD2, was not tested against the DNA. Germline V lookup: CDR1 SGHDN, CDR2 FVKESK. The CDR3 region is 13 residues in length, termini included. The chain's CDR3 is CASSRLTSGVRYL.

The J gene is TRBJ2-1, the V gene TRBV7-2; the match to TRBD2 covers 12 bases. This CDR3 is built from 15 residues. In germline, CDR1 is SGHTA, CDR2 FQGNSA. With V trimmed by 2 bases and J by 7 bases, 3 bases remained unmatched. This CDR3 is CASSLRLAGGNEQFF. Here the CDR3 DNA reads TGTGCCAGCAGCTTAAGGCTAGCGGGAGGGAATGAGCAGTTCTTC.

This clone was picked up a small number of times. This chain joins TRBV30 and TRBJ1-2; unclear D gene. The CDR3 totals 12 residues. V shed 0 bases and J shed 2 bases, with 4 bases lying between them. The germline gives CDR1 GTSNPN, CDR2 SVGIG (reference sequence). CDR3 loop: CAWSVTNYGYTF. The CDR3 DNA sequence: TGTGCCTGGAGTGTGACGAACTATGGCTACACCTTC.

The chain joins TRBV9 to TRBJ2-1; 11 bases fit TRBD2. The CDR3 loop spans 16 amino acids. V trimming: 2 bases; J trimming: 3 bases; junction bases outside the gene matches: 4. Germline V gene sequence: CDR1 SGDLS, CDR2 YYNGEE. CDR3 loop: CASSVSGRAGYNEQFF. CDR3 nucleotides: TGTGCCAGCAGCGTTAGCGGGAGGGCAGGCTACAATGAGCAGTTCTTC.

The CDR3 region is CASRRTGADTQYF. Here the CDR3 DNA reads TGTGCCAGCCGTCGGACAGGGGCAGATACGCAGTATTTT. The chain couples TRBV25-1 to TRBJ2-3, with 9 bases identical to TRBD1. J was trimmed by 4 bases and V by 8 bases; bases with no gene match: 4. Germline lookup yields CDR1 MGHDK and CDR2 SYGVNS. The CDR3 totals 13 residues.

The chain is built from TRBV11-3 and TRBJ2-3; D is unresolved. In germline, CDR1 is SGHNT, CDR2 YENEEA. Trimming took 2 bases from V and 5 from J, leaving 14 bases between them. The CDR3 totals 15 residues. CDR3 DNA sequence: TGTGCCAGCAGCTTAAGGCAGGACCTTAGAGATACGCAGTATTTT. Its protein product is CASSLRQDLRDTQYF. The entire variable domain, with the rest obtained from reference TRBV11-3 and TRBJ2-3, is as follows: EAGVVQSPRYKIIEKKQPVAFWCNPISGHNTLYWYLQNLGQGPELLIRYENEEAVDDSQLPKDRFSAERLKGVDSTLKIQPAELGDSAVYLCASSLRQDLRDTQYFGPGTRLTVL.

V gene TRBV7-2 combines with J gene TRBJ2-1, with D perhaps given as TRBD1 or TRBD2 (5 bases each). Germline V gives CDR1 SGHTA, CDR2 FQGNSA. V was clipped by 8 bases and J by 8 bases, with 25 bases between them. The CDR3 is made up of 16 amino acids. The CDR3 here is CASLSRGRALIDEQFF. CDR3 in DNA: TGTGCCAGCCTTTCCCGGGGCAGGGCTTTAATCGATGAGCAGTTCTTC.

This clone was seen only a few times. The chain has TRBV27 and TRBJ2-5; 9 bases are shared with TRBD1. This CDR3 is 15 amino acids long. V lost 8 bases, J lost 5 bases, and 12 bases stayed unmatched. Germline V gene data show CDR1 as MNHEY and CDR2 as SMNVEV (reference sequence). CDR3 protein: CASASRTGVYETQYF. Here the CDR3 DNA reads TGTGCCAGCGCCTCCCGGACAGGGGTATACGAGACCCAGTACTTC.

In this sample, this clone turned up a few times. The chain links TRBV6-1 to TRBJ2-1; 9 nucleotides match TRBD2. The length of the CDR3 is 15 residues. The germline gives CDR1 MNHNS, CDR2 SASEGT. V shed 2 bases, J shed 5 bases, and the junction held 4 bases outside the gene matches. CDR3 sequence (DNA): TGTGCCAGCAGTGAACAAAGCGGGAGGAACAATGAGCAGTTCTTC. It translates to CASSEQSGRNNEQFF.

This clone has a handful of counts. J is TRBJ2-3 and V is TRBV30; the match to TRBD2 covers 12 bases. This CDR3 spans 16 amino acids. V shed 3 bases and J 4 bases; nucleotides not matched to a gene: 8. Germline V gene sequence: CDR1 GTSNPN, CDR2 SVGIG (reference sequence). DNA of the CDR3: TGTGCCTGGAGAGCGACTAGCGGGAGTAGCCCAGATACGCAGTATTTT. Encoded protein: CAWRATSGSSPDTQYF.

The chain joins TRBV28 to TRBJ2-2; D remains ambiguous. Germline values: CDR1 MDHEN, CDR2 SYDVKM. V shed 6 bases and J shed 6 bases, with 8 bases lying between them. The CDR3 contains 12 residues. CDR3 DNA sequence: TGTGCCAGCAGGACGCCCGCCGGGGAGCTGTTTTTT. Amino acids: CASRTPAGELFF.